Below are 10 T cell receptor beta chains sequenced from a single sample in a study of radiation and T cells in renal cell carcinoma (TCRdb year 2020). This specimen's time point label, per the study, means: blood 4 weeks post-SBRT, at nephrectomy. Interpreted using the paper, the treatment or condition label stands for: 15 Gy SBRT to primary tumor, nephrectomy 4 weeks later. The library was built by means of the immunoSEQ multiplex PCR assay. What TCRdb holds here is the immuneACCESS table cut down to in-frame rearrangements. Part of the clones is not present; checked against another copy, under half of the missing clones reflect an unresolved V gene, and the others are unexplained. Across this sample there are around 94,000 clones, with around four fifths seen only once. Together, the top ten hold approximately 8.8% of the sample. This specimen consisted of blood, obtained from a patient whose treatment included radiotherapy and nephrectomy. The receptors were gathered from a man in his fifties with renal cell carcinoma.

This clone occurred once. This rearrangement joins TRBV7-3 to TRBJ2-1, with 10 nucleotides matching TRBD1. This CDR3 has 16 residues. J was trimmed by 9 bases and V by 5 bases; bases with no gene match: 13. The germline V gene has CDR1 SGHTA and CDR2 FQGTGA. In nucleotides, the CDR3 is TGTGCCAGCAGCACCCGACAGGGGGCAGCGGGAAGTGAGCAGTTCTTC. It is translated as CASSTRQGAAGSEQFF.

This chain connects TRBV19 to TRBJ1-1; 7 nucleotides agree with TRBD1. Trimming removed 5 bases from V and 6 bases from J; junction bases left unmatched: 15. The germline CDR1 and CDR2 sequences are LNHDA and SQIVND (reference sequence). The CDR3 runs to 16 residues. Here the CDR3 DNA reads TGTGCCAGTAGTCCGGGACAGTCGGTTTCCTTTCCTGAAGCTTTCTTT. Protein: CASSPGQSVSFPEAFF.

The chain combines TRBV7-2 with TRBJ1-2, with D tentatively TRBD1 (5 bases). V lost 5 bases and J 4 bases, leaving 17 bases between the germline ends. The CDR3 is 15 amino acids. The germline V gene encodes CDR1 SGHTA and CDR2 FQGNSA. CDR3: CASSESWGDFYGYTF. CDR3 coding DNA: TGTGCCAGCAGCGAATCCTGGGGGGACTTCTATGGCTACACCTTC.

This rearrangement joins TRBV6-1 to TRBJ2-1; D is perhaps TRBD1 (6 bases). In germline, CDR1 is MNHNS, CDR2 SASEGT. Trimming left V 1 base short and J 4 bases short, with 11 bases between. CDR3 length equals 15 residues. CDR3 loop: CASSEDGQFYNEQFF. The CDR3 DNA is TGTGCCAGCAGTGAAGACGGACAGTTTTACAATGAGCAGTTCTTC.

This clone was seen a single time. The rearrangement links TRBV7-9 to TRBJ2-3; D remains ambiguous. CDR1 is SEHNR, CDR2 FQNEAQ, per germline (reference sequence). Trimming took 4 bases from V and 0 from J, leaving 14 bases between them. CDR3 length: 16 amino acids. Written as DNA, the CDR3 is TGTGCCAGCAGCTCATCAGGCTACCAAAGCACAGATACGCAGTATTTT. This encodes CASSSSGYQSTDTQYF.

This rearrangement joins TRBV2 to TRBJ1-5; tentatively, D is TRBD1 (6 bases). V gave up 7 bases and J gave up 4 bases, with 26 bases separating them. Germline V lookup: CDR1 SNHLY, CDR2 FYNNEI. The CDR3 spans 18 residues. CDR3 DNA sequence: TGTGCCAGCACAATGGACGGGACACGAAGGGACCGAAATCAGCCCCAGCATTTT. Translating gives CASTMDGTRRDRNQPQHF.

The chain links TRBV27 to TRBJ1-1; 9 bases match TRBD1. The CDR3 covers 15 residues. Germline-derived CDR1 and CDR2 are MNHEY and SMNVEV (reference sequence). The junction had 14 bases not matched to a gene; V was cut back by 8 bases and J by 7 bases. The CDR3 reads CASEKPGQGKGEAFF. CDR3 bases: TGTGCCAGCGAAAAACCGGGACAGGGAAAGGGTGAAGCTTTCTTT.

This clone was counted only a few times. The rearrangement joins TRBV19 to TRBJ1-1, with D hard to call. The V gene lost 6 bases and the J gene lost 1 base, with 12 bases spanning the gap. This CDR3 is built from 14 residues. Germline V CDR1 and CDR2: LNHDA, SQIVND (reference sequence). CDR3 sequence (DNA): TGTGCCAGTAGCCAAAGGGCCGAGAACACTGAAGCTTTCTTT. It is translated as CASSQRAENTEAFF.

The V and J genes are TRBV20-1 and TRBJ1-3; D unclear. The CDR3 extends over 11 amino acids. Germline V gene lookup returns CDR1 DFQATT and CDR2 SNEGSKA (reference sequence). V was pared by 3 bases and J by 4 bases, with 4 bases between. The CDR3, as DNA: TGCAGTGCTAGTCCCGGAAACACCATATATTTT. It specifies CSASPGNTIYF.

The rearrangement uses TRBV9 and TRBJ2-3; 7 nucleotides align to TRBD2. The CDR3 is 14 residues long. Germline CDR1 is SGDLS and CDR2 is YYNGEE. Trimming removed 2 bases from V and 5 bases from J; junction bases left unmatched: 5. DNA of the CDR3: TGTGCCAGCAGCGTCGGACTAGTAGGAGATACGCAGTATTTT. This sequence encodes CASSVGLVGDTQYF.